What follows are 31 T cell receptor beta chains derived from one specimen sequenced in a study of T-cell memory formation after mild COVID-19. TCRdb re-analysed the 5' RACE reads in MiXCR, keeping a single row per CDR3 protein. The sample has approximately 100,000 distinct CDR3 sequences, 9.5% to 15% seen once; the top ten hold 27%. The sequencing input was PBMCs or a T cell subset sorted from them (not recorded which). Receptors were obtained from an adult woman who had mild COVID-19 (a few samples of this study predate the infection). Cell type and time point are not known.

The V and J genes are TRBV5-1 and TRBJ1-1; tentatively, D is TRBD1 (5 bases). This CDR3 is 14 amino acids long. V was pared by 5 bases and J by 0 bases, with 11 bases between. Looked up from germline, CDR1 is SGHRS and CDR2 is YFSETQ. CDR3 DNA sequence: TGCGCCAGCAGGCCCAGGGAGCTGAACACTGAAGCTTTCTTT. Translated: CASRPRELNTEAFF.

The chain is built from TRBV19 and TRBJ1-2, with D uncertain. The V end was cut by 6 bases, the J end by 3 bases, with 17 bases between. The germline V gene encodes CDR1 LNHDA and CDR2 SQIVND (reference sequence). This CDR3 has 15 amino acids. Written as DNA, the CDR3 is TGTGCCAGTAGACGTTCCGGGGATATAGACTATGGCTACACCTTC. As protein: CASRRSGDIDYGYTF.

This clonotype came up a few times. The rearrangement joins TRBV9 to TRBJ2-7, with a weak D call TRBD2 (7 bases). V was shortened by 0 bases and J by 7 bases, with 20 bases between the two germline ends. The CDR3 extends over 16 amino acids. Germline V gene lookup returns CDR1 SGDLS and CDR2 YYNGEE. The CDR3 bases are TGTGCCAGCAGCGTAGAAGGGCCAGCGGGAACAGGGGAGCAGTACTTC. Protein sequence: CASSVEGPAGTGEQYF.

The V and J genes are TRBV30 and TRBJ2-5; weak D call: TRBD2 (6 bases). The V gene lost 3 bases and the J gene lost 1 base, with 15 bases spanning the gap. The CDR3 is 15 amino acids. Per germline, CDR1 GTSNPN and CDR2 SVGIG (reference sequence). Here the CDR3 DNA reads TGTGCCTGGAGGGCGGTCGGGACTTCCCAAGAGACCCAGTACTTC. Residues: CAWRAVGTSQETQYF.

The CDR3 DNA follows: TGTGCCAGCAGTCCCCTGTCGGGGGGCACCATACGGGAGCAGTTCTTC. Translation gives CASSPLSGGTIREQFF. The rearrangement uses TRBV11-2 and TRBJ2-1; D is perhaps TRBD2 (7 bases). The germline gives CDR1 SGHAT, CDR2 FQNNGV. Trimming shortened V by 6 bases and J by 10 bases, and 25 bases separated the two germline ends. This CDR3 is 16 amino acids long.

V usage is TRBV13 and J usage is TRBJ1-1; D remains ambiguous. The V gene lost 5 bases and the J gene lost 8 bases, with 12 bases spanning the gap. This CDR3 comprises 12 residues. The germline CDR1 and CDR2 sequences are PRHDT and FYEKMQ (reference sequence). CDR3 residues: CASSPQHLEAFF. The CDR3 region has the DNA TGTGCCAGCAGCCCCCAACACCTCGAAGCTTTCTTT.

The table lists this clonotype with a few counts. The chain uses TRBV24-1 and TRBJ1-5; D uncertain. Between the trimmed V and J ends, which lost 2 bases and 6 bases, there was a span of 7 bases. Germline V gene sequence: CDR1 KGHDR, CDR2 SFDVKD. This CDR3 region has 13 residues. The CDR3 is CATSDSQSQPQHF. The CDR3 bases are TGTGCCACCAGTGATTCTCAGAGTCAGCCCCAGCATTTT.

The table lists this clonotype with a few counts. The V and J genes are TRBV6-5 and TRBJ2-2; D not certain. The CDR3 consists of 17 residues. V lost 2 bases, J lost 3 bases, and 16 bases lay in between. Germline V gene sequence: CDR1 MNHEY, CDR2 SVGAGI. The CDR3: CASSYESGWLDTGELFF. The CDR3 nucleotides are TGTGCCAGCAGTTACGAGAGTGGTTGGCTGGACACCGGGGAGCTGTTTTTT.

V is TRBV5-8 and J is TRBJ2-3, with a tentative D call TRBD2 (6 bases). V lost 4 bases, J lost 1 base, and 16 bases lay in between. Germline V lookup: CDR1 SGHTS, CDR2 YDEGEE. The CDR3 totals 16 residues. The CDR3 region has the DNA TGTGCCAGCAGCCCCCTTGGCGGGACGGGCACAGATACGCAGTATTTT. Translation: CASSPLGGTGTDTQYF.

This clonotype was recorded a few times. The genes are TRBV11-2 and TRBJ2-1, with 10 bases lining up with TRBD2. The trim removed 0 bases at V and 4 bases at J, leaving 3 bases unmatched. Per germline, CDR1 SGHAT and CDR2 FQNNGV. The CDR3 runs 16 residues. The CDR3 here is CASSLEVAGGYNEQFF. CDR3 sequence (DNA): TGTGCCAGCAGCTTAGAGGTAGCGGGAGGATACAATGAGCAGTTCTTC.

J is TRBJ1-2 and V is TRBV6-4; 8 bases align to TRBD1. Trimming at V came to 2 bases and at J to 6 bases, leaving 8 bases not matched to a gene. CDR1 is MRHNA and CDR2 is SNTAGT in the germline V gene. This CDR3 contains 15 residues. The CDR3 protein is CASSDTPGQVDGYTF. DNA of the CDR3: TGTGCCAGCAGTGACACTCCGGGACAGGTGGATGGCTACACCTTC.

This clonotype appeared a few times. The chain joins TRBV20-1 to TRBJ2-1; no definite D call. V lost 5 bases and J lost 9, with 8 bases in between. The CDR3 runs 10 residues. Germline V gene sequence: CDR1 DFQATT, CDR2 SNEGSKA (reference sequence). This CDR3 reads CSALWSEQFF. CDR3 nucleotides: TGCAGTGCTCTTTGGAGTGAGCAGTTCTTC.

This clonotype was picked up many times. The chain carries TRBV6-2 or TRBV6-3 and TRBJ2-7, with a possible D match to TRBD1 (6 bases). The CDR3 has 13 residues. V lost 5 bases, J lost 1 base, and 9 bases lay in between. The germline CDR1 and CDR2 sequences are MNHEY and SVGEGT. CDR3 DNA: TGTGCCAGCAGTACAGGGTTGTCCTACGAGCAGTACTTC. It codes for CASSTGLSYEQYF.

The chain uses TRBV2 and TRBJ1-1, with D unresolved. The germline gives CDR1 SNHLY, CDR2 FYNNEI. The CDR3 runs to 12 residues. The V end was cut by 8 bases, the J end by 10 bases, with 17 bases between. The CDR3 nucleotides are TGTGCCAGCGAAGGCCGAAGCGGCCCAGCTTTCTTT. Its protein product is CASEGRSGPAFF.

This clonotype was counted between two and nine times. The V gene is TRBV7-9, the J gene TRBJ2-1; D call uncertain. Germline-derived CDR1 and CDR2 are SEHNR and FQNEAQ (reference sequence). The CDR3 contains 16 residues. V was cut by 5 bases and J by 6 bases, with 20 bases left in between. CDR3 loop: CASSPPRDSPGNEQFF. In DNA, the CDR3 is TGTGCCAGCAGCCCACCCCGCGATAGTCCTGGCAATGAGCAGTTCTTC.

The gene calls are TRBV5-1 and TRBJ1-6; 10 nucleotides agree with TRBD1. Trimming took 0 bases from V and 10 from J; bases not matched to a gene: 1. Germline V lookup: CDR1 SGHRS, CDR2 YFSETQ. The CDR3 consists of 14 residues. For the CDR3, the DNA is TGCGCCAGCAGCTTGGGACAGGGGGCCTCACCCCTCCACTTT. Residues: CASSLGQGASPLHF.

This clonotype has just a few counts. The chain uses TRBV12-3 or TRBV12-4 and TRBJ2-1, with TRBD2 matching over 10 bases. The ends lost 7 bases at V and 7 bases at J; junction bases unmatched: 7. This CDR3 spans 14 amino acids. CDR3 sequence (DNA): TGTGCCAGCACAACGGGACTAGCGCCAAATGAGCAGTTCTTC. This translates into CASTTGLAPNEQFF.

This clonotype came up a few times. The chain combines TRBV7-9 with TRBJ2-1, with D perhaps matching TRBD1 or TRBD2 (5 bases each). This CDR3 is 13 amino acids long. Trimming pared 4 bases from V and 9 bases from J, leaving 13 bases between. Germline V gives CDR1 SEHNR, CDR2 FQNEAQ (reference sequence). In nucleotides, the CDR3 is TGTGCCAGCAGCTCCAACTCCGGGACTGAGCAGTTCTTC. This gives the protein CASSSNSGTEQFF.

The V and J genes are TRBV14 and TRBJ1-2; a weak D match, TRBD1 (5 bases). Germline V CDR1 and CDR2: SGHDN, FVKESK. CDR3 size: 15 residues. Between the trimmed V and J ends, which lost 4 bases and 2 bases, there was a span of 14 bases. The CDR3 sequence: CASSRESTGNYGYTF. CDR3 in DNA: TGTGCCAGCAGCCGAGAATCCACAGGCAACTATGGCTACACCTTC.

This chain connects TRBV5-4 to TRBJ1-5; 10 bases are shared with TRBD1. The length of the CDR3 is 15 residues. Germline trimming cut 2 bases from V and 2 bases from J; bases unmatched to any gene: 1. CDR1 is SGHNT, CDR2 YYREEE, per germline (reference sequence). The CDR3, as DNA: TGTGCCAGCAGCTTCGGGACAGGGGGCAATCAGCCCCAGCATTTT. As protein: CASSFGTGGNQPQHF.

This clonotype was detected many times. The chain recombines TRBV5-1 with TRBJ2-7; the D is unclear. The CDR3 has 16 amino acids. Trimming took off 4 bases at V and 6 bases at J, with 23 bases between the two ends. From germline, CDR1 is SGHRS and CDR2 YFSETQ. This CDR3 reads CASSPSTTTPSVEQYF. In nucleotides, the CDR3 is TGCGCCAGCAGCCCCTCGACGACAACCCCTTCCGTCGAGCAGTACTTC.

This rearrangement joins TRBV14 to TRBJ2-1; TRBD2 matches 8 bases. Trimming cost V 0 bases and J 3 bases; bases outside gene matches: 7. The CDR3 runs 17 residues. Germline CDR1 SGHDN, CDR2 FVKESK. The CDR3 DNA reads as TGTGCCAGCAGCCAAGATTGGTCGGCGGGAGGCTACAATGAGCAGTTCTTC. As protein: CASSQDWSAGGYNEQFF.

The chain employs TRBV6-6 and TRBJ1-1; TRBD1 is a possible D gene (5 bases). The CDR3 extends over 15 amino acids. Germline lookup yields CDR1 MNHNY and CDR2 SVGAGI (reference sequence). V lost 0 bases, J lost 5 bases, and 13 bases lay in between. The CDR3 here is CASSYSAGGGTEAFF. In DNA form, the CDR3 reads TGTGCCAGCAGTTACTCGGCGGGGGGAGGGACTGAAGCTTTCTTT.

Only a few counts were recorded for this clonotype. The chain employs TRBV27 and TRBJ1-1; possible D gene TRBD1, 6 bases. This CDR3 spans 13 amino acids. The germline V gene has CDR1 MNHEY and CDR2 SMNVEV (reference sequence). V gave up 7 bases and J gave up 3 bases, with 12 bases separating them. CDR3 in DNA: TGTGCCAGCAAAGTCGGACAGCACACTGAAGCTTTCTTT. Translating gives CASKVGQHTEAFF.

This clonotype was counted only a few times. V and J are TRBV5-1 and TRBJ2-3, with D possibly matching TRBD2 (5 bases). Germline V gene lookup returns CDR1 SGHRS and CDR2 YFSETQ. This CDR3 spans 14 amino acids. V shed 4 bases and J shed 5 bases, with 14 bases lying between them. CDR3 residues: CASSDHDEGDTQYF. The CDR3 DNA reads TGCGCCAGCAGCGACCATGACGAGGGAGATACGCAGTATTTT.

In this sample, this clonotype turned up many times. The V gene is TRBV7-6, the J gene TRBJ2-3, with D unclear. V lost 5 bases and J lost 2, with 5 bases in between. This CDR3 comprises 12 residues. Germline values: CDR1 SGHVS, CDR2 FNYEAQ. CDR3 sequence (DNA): TGTGCCAGCAGCGCAGTCACAGATACGCAGTATTTT. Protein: CASSAVTDTQYF.

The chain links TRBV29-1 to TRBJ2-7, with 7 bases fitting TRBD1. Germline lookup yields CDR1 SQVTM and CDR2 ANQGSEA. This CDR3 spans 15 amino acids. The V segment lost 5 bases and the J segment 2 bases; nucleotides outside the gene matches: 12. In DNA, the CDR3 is TGCAGCGTTCGAGCTCCAACAGGGGCTACCTACGAGCAGTACTTC. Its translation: CSVRAPTGATYEQYF.

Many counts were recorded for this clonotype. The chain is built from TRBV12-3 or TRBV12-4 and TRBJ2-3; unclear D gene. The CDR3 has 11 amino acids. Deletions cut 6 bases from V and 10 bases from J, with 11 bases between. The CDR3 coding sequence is TGTGCCAGCAGCCATCGTCAGGCGCAGTATTTT. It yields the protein CASSHRQAQYF.

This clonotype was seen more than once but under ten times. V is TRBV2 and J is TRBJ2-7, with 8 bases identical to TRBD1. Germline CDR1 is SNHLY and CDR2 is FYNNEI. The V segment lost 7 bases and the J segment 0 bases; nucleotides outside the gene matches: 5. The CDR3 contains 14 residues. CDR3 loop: CASMPGQVSYEQYF. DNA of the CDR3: TGTGCCAGCATGCCGGGACAGGTCTCCTACGAGCAGTACTTC.

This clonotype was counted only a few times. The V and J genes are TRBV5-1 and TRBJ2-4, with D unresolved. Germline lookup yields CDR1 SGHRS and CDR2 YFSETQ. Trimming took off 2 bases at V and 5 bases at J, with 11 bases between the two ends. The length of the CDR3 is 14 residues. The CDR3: CASSFDFTENIQYF. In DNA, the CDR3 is TGCGCCAGCAGCTTCGACTTTACAGAAAACATTCAGTACTTC.

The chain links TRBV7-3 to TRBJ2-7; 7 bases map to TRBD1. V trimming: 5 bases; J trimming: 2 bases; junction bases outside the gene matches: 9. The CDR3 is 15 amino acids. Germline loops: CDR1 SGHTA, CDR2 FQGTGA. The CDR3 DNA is TGTGCCAGCAGCCATGCCCCGGGACAGCCCTACGAGCAGTACTTC. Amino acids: CASSHAPGQPYEQYF.